Sequencing of this T cell receptor beta chain was carried out in a study of blood T cells in healthy people across ages. Primed by a sample-barcoded 5' primer and a J-beta primer mix, a second PCR proceeded for roughly 6 to 12 cycles. TCRdb reanalysed the 5' RACE reads using MiXCR and keeps one entry per CDR3 protein. The table includes over 600,000 distinct CDR3 sequences, 46% detected once. On this clonotype: Antigen specificity is unknown.

Study results and caveats: Strong correlation existed between TCR beta diversity and naive T cell percentage. Naive and antigen-experienced cells were not separated, limiting conclusive comparison.

Every sample gave at least 5.5 micrograms of total RNA when it was extracted. This CDR3 region has 15 residues. With 6 bases clipped from V and 14 bases from J, the junction kept 16 bases outside the gene matches. From germline, CDR1 is SQVTM and CDR2 ANQGSEA. The sample was blood. The chain joins TRBV29-1 to TRBJ1-6; TRBD1 aligns across 10 bases. This sequence originates from a man aged 80 or over in good health. CDR3 sequence (DNA): TGCAGCGTCTCCTCCGGGACAGGGGACCTATCGGCCCTCCACTTT. This sequence encodes CSVSSGTGDLSALHF.